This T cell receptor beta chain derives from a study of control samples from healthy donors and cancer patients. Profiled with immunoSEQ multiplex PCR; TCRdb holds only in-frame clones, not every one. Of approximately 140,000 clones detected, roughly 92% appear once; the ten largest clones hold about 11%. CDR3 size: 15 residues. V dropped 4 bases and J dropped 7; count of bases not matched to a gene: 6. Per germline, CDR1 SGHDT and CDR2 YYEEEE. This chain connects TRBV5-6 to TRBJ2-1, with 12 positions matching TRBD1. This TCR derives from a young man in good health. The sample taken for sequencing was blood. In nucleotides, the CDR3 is TGTGCCAGCAGCGGGGGACAGGGGGCTAGGAATGAGCAGTTCTTC. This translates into CASSGGQGARNEQFF.